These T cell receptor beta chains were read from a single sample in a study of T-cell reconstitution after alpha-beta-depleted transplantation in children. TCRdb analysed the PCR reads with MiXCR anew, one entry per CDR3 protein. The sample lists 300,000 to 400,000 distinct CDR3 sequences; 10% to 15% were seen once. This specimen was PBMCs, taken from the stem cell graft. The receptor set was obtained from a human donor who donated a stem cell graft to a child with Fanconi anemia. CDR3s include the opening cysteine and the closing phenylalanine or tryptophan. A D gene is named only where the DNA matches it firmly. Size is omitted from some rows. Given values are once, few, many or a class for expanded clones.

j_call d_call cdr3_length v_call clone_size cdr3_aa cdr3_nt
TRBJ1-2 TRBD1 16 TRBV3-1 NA CASSPIGQAGWTGYTF TGTGCCAGCAGCCCCATCGGACAGGCTGGATGGACTGGCTACACCTTC
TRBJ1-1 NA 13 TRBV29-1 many CSLKVGRDTEAFF TGCAGCCTCAAGGTAGGGCGGGACACTGAAGCTTTCTTT
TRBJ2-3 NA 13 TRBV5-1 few CASSLGGMNTQYF TGCGCCAGCAGCTTGGGCGGTATGAATACGCAGTATTTT
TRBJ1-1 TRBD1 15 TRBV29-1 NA CSVYRGQVMNTEAFF TGCAGCGTTTACAGGGGGCAGGTGATGAACACTGAAGCTTTCTTT
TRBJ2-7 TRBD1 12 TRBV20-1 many CSATTGGAKQYF TGCAGTGCAACAACAGGGGGCGCCAAGCAGTACTTC
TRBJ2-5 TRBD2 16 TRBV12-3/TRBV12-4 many CASTLFGRGGQETQYF TGTGCCAGCACCCTTTTCGGGCGGGGGGGCCAAGAGACCCAGTACTTC
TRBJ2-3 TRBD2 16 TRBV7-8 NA CASSSPLAGGTDTQYF TGTGCCAGCAGCTCCCCACTAGCGGGGGGCACAGATACGCAGTATTTT
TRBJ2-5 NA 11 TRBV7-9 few CASRRRETQYF TGTGCCAGCAGGCGAAGAGAGACCCAGTACTTC
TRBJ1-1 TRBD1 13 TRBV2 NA CAGRQGPNTEAFF TGTGCCGGAAGACAGGGCCCGAACACTGAAGCTTTCTTT
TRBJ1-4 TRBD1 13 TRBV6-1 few CAIGTGPNEKLFF TGTGCCATTGGGACAGGACCTAATGAAAAACTGTTTTTT
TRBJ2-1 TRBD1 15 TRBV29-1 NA CSVWSGQGAVNEQFF TGCAGCGTTTGGTCCGGGCAGGGGGCGGTCAATGAGCAGTTCTTC
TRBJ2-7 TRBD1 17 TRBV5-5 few CASSPTQQGADLKEQYF TGTGCCAGCAGTCCGACGCAACAGGGGGCGGATTTAAAAGAGCAGTACTTC
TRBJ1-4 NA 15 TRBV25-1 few CASSELAVGSEKLFF TGTGCCAGCAGTGAATTGGCGGTAGGGAGCGAAAAACTGTTTTTT
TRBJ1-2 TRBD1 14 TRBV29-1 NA CSVTPDRGLYGYTF TGCAGCGTTACGCCGGACAGGGGGTTGTATGGCTACACCTTC
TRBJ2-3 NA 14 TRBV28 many CASSPDWDTDTQYF TGTGCCAGCAGTCCCGACTGGGACACAGATACGCAGTATTTT
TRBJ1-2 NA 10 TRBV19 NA CASLGVSYTF TGTGCCAGTCTAGGGGTGAGCTACACCTTC
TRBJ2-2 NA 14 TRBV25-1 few CASSESAWTGELFF TGTGCCAGCAGTGAGTCAGCATGGACCGGGGAGCTGTTTTTT
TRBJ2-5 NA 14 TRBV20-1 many CSAVKTGAQETQYF TGCAGTGCTGTTAAGACAGGAGCACAAGAGACCCAGTACTTC
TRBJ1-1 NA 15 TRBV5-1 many CASSLIGTANTEAFF TGCGCCAGCAGCTTGATTGGGACGGCGAACACTGAAGCTTTCTTT
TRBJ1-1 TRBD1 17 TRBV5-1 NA CASSFVGGTGIRTEAFF TGCGCCAGCAGCTTTGTAGGGGGGACAGGGATTAGGACTGAAGCTTTCTTT
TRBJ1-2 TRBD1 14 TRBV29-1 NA CSVGVGQGLNGYTF TGCAGCGTTGGGGTAGGACAGGGATTAAATGGCTACACCTTC
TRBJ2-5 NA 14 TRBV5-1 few CASSSPEGGETRYF TGCGCCAGCAGCTCCCCGGAGGGGGGGGAGACCCGGTACTTC
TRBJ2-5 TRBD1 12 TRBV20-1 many CSASDREETQYF TGCAGTGCTTCGGACAGGGAAGAGACCCAGTACTTC
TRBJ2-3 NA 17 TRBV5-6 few CASSSPAKAASTDTQYF TGTGCCAGCAGCTCCCCGGCTAAAGCCGCTAGCACAGATACGCAGTATTTT
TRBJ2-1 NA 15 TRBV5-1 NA CASSYQQGTLNEQFF TGCGCCAGCAGCTACCAACAGGGAACCCTTAATGAGCAGTTCTTC
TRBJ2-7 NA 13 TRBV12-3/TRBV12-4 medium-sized CASSNTGSHEQYF TGTGCCAGCAGTAACACAGGTTCCCACGAGCAGTACTTC
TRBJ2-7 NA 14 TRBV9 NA CASSVTVGSYEQYF TGTGCCAGCAGCGTAACAGTCGGTTCCTACGAGCAGTACTTC
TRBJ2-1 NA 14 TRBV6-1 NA CASSMDGAPVEQFF TGTGCCAGCAGTATGGACGGAGCACCAGTTGAGCAGTTCTTC
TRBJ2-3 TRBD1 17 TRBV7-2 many CASSLVGTGASTDTQYF TGTGCCAGCAGCTTAGTGGGGACAGGGGCCTCCACAGATACGCAGTATTTT
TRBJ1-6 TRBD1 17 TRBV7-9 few CASSLDKGAATVSPLHF TGTGCCAGCAGCTTAGATAAGGGGGCAGCTACAGTTTCACCCCTCCACTTT
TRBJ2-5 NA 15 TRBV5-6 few CASSLLGGGRETQYF TGTGCCAGCAGCCTCCTTGGAGGGGGCCGAGAGACCCAGTACTTC
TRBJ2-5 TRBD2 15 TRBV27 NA CASSRISGGQETQYF TGTGCCAGCAGCCGAATTAGCGGGGGCCAAGAGACCCAGTACTTC
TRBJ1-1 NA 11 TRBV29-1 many CSVEGYYEAFF TGCAGCGTTGAAGGTTATTATGAAGCTTTCTTT